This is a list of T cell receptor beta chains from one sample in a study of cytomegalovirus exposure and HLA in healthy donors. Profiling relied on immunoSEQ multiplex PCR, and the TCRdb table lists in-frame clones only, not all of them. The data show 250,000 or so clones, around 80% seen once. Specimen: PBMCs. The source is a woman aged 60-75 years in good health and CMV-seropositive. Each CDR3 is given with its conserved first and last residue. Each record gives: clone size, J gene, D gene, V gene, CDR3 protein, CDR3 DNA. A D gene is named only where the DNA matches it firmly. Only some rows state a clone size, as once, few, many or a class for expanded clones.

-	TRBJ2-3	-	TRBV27	CASSLGSTDTQYF	TGTGCCAGCAGTTTAGGTAGTACAGATACGCAGTATTTT
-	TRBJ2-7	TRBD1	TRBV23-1	CASKGQGEQYF	TGCGCCAGCAAAGGACAGGGCGAGCAGTACTTC
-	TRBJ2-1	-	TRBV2	CASSEDRRGPNEQFF	TGTGCCAGCAGTGAAGATAGGCGGGGTCCGAATGAGCAGTTCTTC
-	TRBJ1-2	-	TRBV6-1	CASSEVGVQNYGYTF	TGTGCCAGCAGTGAAGTCGGAGTCCAGAACTATGGCTACACCTTC
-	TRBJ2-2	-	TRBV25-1	CASSMSLHTGELFF	TGTGCCAGCAGTATGAGCCTCCACACCGGGGAGCTGTTTTTT
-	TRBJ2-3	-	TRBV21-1	CASSKTSKLAPYTDTQYF	TGTGCCAGCAGCAAAACCTCTAAACTAGCCCCTTACACAGATACGCAGTATTTT
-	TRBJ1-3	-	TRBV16	CASSRIQGTSGNTIYF	TGTGCCAGCAGCCGTATACAGGGAACCTCTGGAAACACCATATATTTT
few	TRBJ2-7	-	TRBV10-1	CARTTGGYEQYF	TGCGCCAGGACTACCGGCGGCTACGAGCAGTACTTC
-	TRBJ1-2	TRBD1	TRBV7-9	CASSRTQQGQGGGYTF	TGTGCCAGCAGCCGGACTCAACAGGGGCAAGGTGGTGGCTACACCTTC
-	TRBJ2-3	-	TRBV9	CASSVSLSTDTQYF	TGTGCCAGCAGCGTCTCCCTTAGCACAGATACGCAGTATTTT
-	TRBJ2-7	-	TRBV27	CASSPGAGHF	TGTGCCAGCAGTCCCGGAGCCGGCCACTTC
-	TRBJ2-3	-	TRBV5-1	CASSLGGSTDTQYF	TGCGCCAGCAGCTTGGGGGGCAGCACAGATACGCAGTATTTT
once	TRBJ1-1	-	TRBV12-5	CASGLVGVGEAFF	TGTGCTAGTGGTTTGGTGGGAGTTGGTGAAGCTTTCTTT
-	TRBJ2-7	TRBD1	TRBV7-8	CASSLVVGRGDRAYEQYF	TGTGCCAGCAGCTTAGTAGTGGGTCGTGGGGACAGGGCCTACGAGCAGTACTTC
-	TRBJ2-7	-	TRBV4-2	CASSQGTATYEQYF	TGTGCCAGCAGCCAAGGTACAGCCACCTACGAGCAGTACTTC
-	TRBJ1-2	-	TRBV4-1	CASSQGQTRYGYTF	TGCGCCAGCAGCCAAGGGCAGACTCGCTATGGCTACACCTTC
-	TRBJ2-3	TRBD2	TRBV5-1	CASSLAGGPADTQYF	TGCGCCAGCAGTTTAGCGGGAGGGCCGGCAGATACGCAGTATTTT
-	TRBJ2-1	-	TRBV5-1	CASSLVISRSVNEQFF	TGCGCCAGCAGCTTGGTTATATCTAGGTCGGTCAATGAGCAGTTCTTC
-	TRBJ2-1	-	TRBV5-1	CASSNTYNEQFF	TGCGCCAGCAGCAATACATACAATGAGCAGTTCTTC
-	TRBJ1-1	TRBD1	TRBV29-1	CSALTGVNTEAFF	TGCAGCGCCCTAACAGGGGTTAACACTGAAGCTTTCTTT
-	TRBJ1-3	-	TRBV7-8	CASSFSAVQGITGNTIYF	TGTGCCAGCAGCTTTAGTGCGGTACAGGGCATTACTGGAAACACCATATATTTT
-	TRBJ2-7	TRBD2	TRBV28	CASSFYGTSGRSYEQYF	TGTGCCAGCAGCTTCTACGGGACTAGCGGGAGGAGTTACGAGCAGTACTTC
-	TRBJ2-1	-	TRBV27	CASSLSQGLGLNEQFF	TGTGCCAGCAGTTTGTCTCAGGGACTTGGATTAAATGAGCAGTTCTTC
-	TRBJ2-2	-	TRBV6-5	CASSFRTPVTGELFF	TGTGCCAGCAGTTTTCGGACTCCGGTTACCGGGGAGCTGTTTTTT
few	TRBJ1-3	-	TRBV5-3	CARSLPQGNGNTIYF	TGTGCCAGAAGCCTACCCCAGGGTAACGGAAACACCATATATTTT
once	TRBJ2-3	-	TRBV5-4	CASSLDSTDTQYF	TGTGCCAGCAGCTTGGACTCTACAGATACGCAGTATTTT
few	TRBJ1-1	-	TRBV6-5	CASSPGTTEAFF	TGTGCCAGCAGTCCGGGTACCACTGAAGCTTTCTTT
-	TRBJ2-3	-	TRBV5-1	CASSSGSPSTDTQYF	TGCGCCAGCAGCTCCGGGTCTCCTAGCACAGATACGCAGTATTTT
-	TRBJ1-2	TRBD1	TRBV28	CAVPRTGIKEGYTF	TGTGCCGTACCCCGGACAGGGATTAAAGAAGGCTACACCTTC
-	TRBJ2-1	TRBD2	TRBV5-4	CASSLRDGGRANEQFF	TGTGCCAGCAGCTTGAGGGATGGCGGGAGGGCGAATGAGCAGTTCTTC
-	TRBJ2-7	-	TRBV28	CASSSSYEQYF	TGTGCCAGCAGTTCGTCCTACGAGCAGTACTTC
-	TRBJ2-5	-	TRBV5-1	CASSWGDRGGARETQYF	TGCGCCAGCAGCTGGGGGGACCGGGGAGGAGCGCGCGAGACCCAGTACTTC
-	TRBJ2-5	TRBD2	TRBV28	CASSLGLGGVETQYF	TGTGCCAGCAGTTTGGGACTAGGTGGTGTTGAGACCCAGTACTTC
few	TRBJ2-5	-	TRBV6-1	CASSTSRGSQVGQYF	TGTGCCAGCAGTACTAGCCGGGGATCCCAAGTGGGCCAGTACTTC
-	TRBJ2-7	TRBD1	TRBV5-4	CASSSPTGAGEQYF	TGTGCCAGCAGCTCCCCGACAGGGGCTGGGGAGCAGTACTTC
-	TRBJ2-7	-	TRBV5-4	CASSLASIPPYEQYF	TGTGCCAGCAGCTTAGCGAGTATCCCCCCCTACGAGCAGTACTTC
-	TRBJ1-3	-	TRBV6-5	CASSYSKQIGNTIYF	TGTGCCAGCAGTTACTCGAAACAGATAGGAAACACCATATATTTT
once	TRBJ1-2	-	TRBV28	CASSFTLQGYTYGYTF	TGTGCCAGCAGTTTCACCTTACAGGGCTATACGTATGGCTACACCTTC
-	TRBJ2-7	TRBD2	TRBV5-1	CASSLSPGGAYEQYF	TGCGCCAGCAGCTTGTCACCGGGAGGAGCCTACGAGCAGTACTTC